This paragraph reports one TCR beta chain. The antigen is not known. Method: immunoSEQ multiplex PCR; TCRdb's copy keeps in-frame clones and lacks some. The table has 150,000 to 200,000 clones, under 95% seen once. The sample originates from a study of T cell responses to AZD1222 COVID-19 vaccine. The study's findings and limits: The breadth and depth of Spike-specific TCRs increased once two AZD1222 doses had been given. Donors skewed white British and female; clonal diversity was possibly underestimated.

The CDR3 loop spans 17 amino acids. CDR1 is SGDLS, CDR2 YYNGEE, per germline. The junction had 11 bases not matched to a gene; V was cut back by 6 bases and J by 2 bases. The sample in question was peripheral blood, obtained 28 days after the second AZD1222 dose. This receptor was identified in an adult who received the AZD1222 COVID-19 vaccine. This sequence joins TRBV9 and TRBJ1-3; 10 bases map to TRBD1. CDR3 residues: CASTKSPDRGPGNTIYF. The DNA for the CDR3 is TGTGCCAGCACCAAAAGCCCCGACAGGGGGCCTGGAAACACCATATATTTT.